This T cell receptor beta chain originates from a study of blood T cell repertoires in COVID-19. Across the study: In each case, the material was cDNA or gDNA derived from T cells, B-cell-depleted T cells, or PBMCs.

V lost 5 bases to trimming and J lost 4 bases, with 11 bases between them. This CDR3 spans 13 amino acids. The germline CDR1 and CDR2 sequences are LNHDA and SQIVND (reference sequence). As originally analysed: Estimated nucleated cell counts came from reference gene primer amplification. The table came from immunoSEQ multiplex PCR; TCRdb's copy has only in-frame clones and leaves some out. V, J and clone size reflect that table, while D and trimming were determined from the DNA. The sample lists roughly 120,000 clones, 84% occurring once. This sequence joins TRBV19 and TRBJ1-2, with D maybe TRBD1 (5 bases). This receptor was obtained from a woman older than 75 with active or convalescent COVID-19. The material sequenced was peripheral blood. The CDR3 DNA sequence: TGTGCCAGTAGTTCCCCCGGGGGCTATGGCTACACCTTC. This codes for CASSSPGGYGYTF.